These T cell receptor beta chains were read from a single sample in a study of CD8 T cells in ankylosing spondylitis. TCRdb re-called the 5' RACE reads with MiXCR, one entry per CDR3 protein. This table has under 150,000 distinct CDR3 sequences, roughly 11% appearing once. The material sequenced was blood, either unsorted or a sorted T cell fraction (not recorded which). Receptors were obtained from a female donor with ankylosing spondylitis or in good health (not recorded which). CDR3s include the opening cysteine and the closing phenylalanine or tryptophan. A D gene is named only where the DNA matches it firmly. Rows may omit the clone size; those that give it use once, few, many or a size class.

size: -
V: TRBV5-5
D: TRBD1
J: TRBJ1-4
CDR3: CASRRRTGEDDEKLFF
DNA: TGTGCCAGCAGACGAAGGACAGGGGAAGACGATGAAAAACTGTTTTTT

size: many
V: TRBV28
D: -
J: TRBJ1-3
CDR3: CAGSPLAGNTIYF
DNA: TGTGCCGGGTCCCCTTTGGCTGGAAACACCATATATTTT

size: many
V: TRBV20-1
D: -
J: TRBJ1-1
CDR3: CSASPGHKAFF
DNA: TGCAGTGCTTCGCCGGGACACAAAGCTTTCTTT

size: many
V: TRBV7-9
D: TRBD1
J: TRBJ1-2
CDR3: CASSLGGTGVYTF
DNA: TGTGCCAGCAGCTTAGGTGGGACAGGGGTCTACACCTTC

size: few
V: TRBV5-6
D: -
J: TRBJ1-1
CDR3: CASSLGKGVRAFF
DNA: TGTGCCAGCAGCTTGGGAAAGGGGGTGAGGGCTTTCTTT

size: -
V: TRBV20-1
D: TRBD2
J: TRBJ2-1
CDR3: CSASTSGPHNEQFF
DNA: TGCAGTGCTAGCACTAGCGGGCCACACAATGAGCAGTTCTTC

size: many
V: TRBV11-2
D: -
J: TRBJ2-3
CDR3: CASSLASDTQYF
DNA: TGTGCCAGCAGCTTAGCCTCAGATACGCAGTATTTT

size: many
V: TRBV12-3/TRBV12-4
D: -
J: TRBJ2-2
CDR3: CASTPHGPNTGELFF
DNA: TGTGCCAGCACTCCACACGGGCCGAACACCGGGGAGCTGTTTTTT

size: many
V: TRBV18
D: -
J: TRBJ1-1
CDR3: CASSPGRVGWYTEAFF
DNA: TGTGCCAGCTCACCAGGGAGGGTCGGGTGGTACACTGAAGCTTTCTTT

size: -
V: TRBV5-1
D: TRBD2
J: TRBJ2-5
CDR3: CASSIGLAEETQYF
DNA: TGCGCCAGCAGCATCGGACTAGCGGAAGAGACCCAGTACTTC

size: few
V: TRBV11-3
D: TRBD1
J: TRBJ1-1
CDR3: CASSLEGGWREAFF
DNA: TGTGCCAGCAGCTTGGAAGGGGGCTGGAGAGAAGCTTTCTTT

size: many
V: TRBV5-1
D: -
J: TRBJ2-4
CDR3: CASSLSVGGIQYF
DNA: TGCGCCAGCAGCTTGAGCGTTGGGGGCATTCAGTACTTC

size: many
V: TRBV25-1
D: TRBD2
J: TRBJ2-3
CDR3: CASSDPLAGGHTDTQYF
DNA: TGTGCCAGCAGTGATCCACTAGCGGGGGGCCACACAGATACGCAGTATTTT

size: many
V: TRBV10-1
D: -
J: TRBJ2-7
CDR3: CASSESGRLYEQYF
DNA: TGCGCCAGCAGTGAGTCGGGCCGCCTCTACGAGCAGTACTTC

size: -
V: TRBV2
D: -
J: TRBJ1-2
CDR3: CASSEGPGLGYGYTF
DNA: TGTGCCAGCAGTGAAGGCCCAGGGCTAGGCTATGGCTACACCTTC

size: many
V: TRBV28
D: TRBD1
J: TRBJ1-3
CDR3: CASSTGQGSSGNTIYF
DNA: TGTGCCAGCTCAACGGGACAGGGATCCTCTGGAAACACCATATATTTT

size: many
V: TRBV12-3/TRBV12-4
D: -
J: TRBJ1-1
CDR3: CASTSGGRTEAFF
DNA: TGTGCCAGCACCTCGGGGGGAAGGACTGAAGCTTTCTTT

size: many
V: TRBV28
D: TRBD1
J: TRBJ2-5
CDR3: CASSTGGAVQETQYF
DNA: TGTGCCAGCAGTACAGGGGGCGCGGTCCAAGAGACCCAGTACTTC

size: many
V: TRBV27
D: -
J: TRBJ1-5
CDR3: CASSLLGEGDSNQPQHF
DNA: TGTGCCAGCAGTCTCCTCGGGGAAGGGGATAGCAATCAGCCCCAGCATTTT

size: many
V: TRBV29-1
D: -
J: TRBJ2-5
CDR3: CSVEKPYREEETQYF
DNA: TGCAGCGTTGAAAAACCCTACAGGGAGGAAGAGACCCAGTACTTC

size: many
V: TRBV6-1
D: -
J: TRBJ1-3
CDR3: CASTGPMSNTIYF
DNA: TGTGCCAGCACTGGACCGATGAGTAACACCATATATTTT

size: -
V: TRBV29-1
D: -
J: TRBJ2-5
CDR3: CSLTERTTQYF
DNA: TGCAGCCTGACCGAGCGGACGACCCAGTACTTC

size: -
V: TRBV7-8
D: TRBD2
J: TRBJ2-1
CDR3: CPSSLEARAGRYNEQFF
DNA: TGTCCCAGCAGCTTAGAGGCGAGAGCGGGGAGATACAATGAGCAGTTCTTC

size: many
V: TRBV29-1
D: -
J: TRBJ2-5
CDR3: CSVEGISEGTQYF
DNA: TGCAGCGTTGAAGGGATATCAGAGGGGACCCAGTACTTC

size: many
V: TRBV5-1
D: -
J: TRBJ1-1
CDR3: CASSLVGSDALRNTEAFF
DNA: TGCGCCAGCAGCTTGGTGGGGAGCGATGCCCTGAGGAACACTGAAGCTTTCTTT

size: -
V: TRBV7-9
D: TRBD2
J: TRBJ2-1
CDR3: CASSLGRTSPIKQFF
DNA: TGTGCCAGCAGCTTAGGCCGGACTAGCCCCATTAAGCAGTTCTTC

size: few
V: TRBV29-1
D: TRBD1
J: TRBJ2-5
CDR3: CSVGGTGQETQYF
DNA: TGCAGCGTGGGCGGGACAGGCCAAGAGACCCAGTACTTC

size: many
V: TRBV20-1
D: -
J: TRBJ2-7
CDR3: CSARPSVLANYEQYF
DNA: TGCAGTGCTAGACCCAGCGTTCTAGCGAACTACGAGCAGTACTTC

size: many
V: TRBV11-2
D: TRBD1
J: TRBJ1-2
CDR3: CASRDSGTGDGYTF
DNA: TGTGCCAGCAGGGACTCCGGGACAGGGGACGGCTACACCTTC

size: -
V: TRBV4-1
D: TRBD2
J: TRBJ2-1
CDR3: CASSQDVPSGSLSYNEQFF
DNA: TGCGCCAGCAGCCAAGATGTACCTAGCGGGTCCCTTTCCTACAATGAGCAGTTCTTC

size: many
V: TRBV2
D: TRBD2
J: TRBJ2-1
CDR3: CASSSAGGPSDEQFF
DNA: TGTGCCAGCAGTTCAGCGGGAGGGCCAAGTGATGAGCAGTTCTTC

size: many
V: TRBV5-1
D: -
J: TRBJ2-3
CDR3: CASSTPRSPVDTQYF
DNA: TGCGCCAGCAGCACCCCACGGTCGCCAGTGGATACGCAGTATTTT

size: many
V: TRBV12-3/TRBV12-4
D: TRBD1
J: TRBJ1-2
CDR3: CASRQGQNPGYTF
DNA: TGTGCCAGCAGGCAGGGACAGAACCCGGGCTACACCTTC

size: -
V: TRBV28
D: TRBD2
J: TRBJ2-3
CDR3: CASSPAGGGLDTQYF
DNA: TGTGCCAGCAGCCCCGCCGGCGGGGGGTTAGATACGCAGTATTTT

size: many
V: TRBV29-1
D: TRBD1
J: TRBJ1-2
CDR3: CSVVQGNYGYTF
DNA: TGCAGCGTTGTACAGGGGAACTATGGCTACACCTTC

size: many
V: TRBV28
D: TRBD1
J: TRBJ2-1
CDR3: CASSITGTEDNEQFF
DNA: TGTGCCAGCAGCATTACCGGGACAGAAGACAATGAGCAGTTCTTC

size: -
V: TRBV30
D: -
J: TRBJ2-7
CDR3: CAWSPAGLDEQYF
DNA: TGTGCCTGGAGTCCGGCAGGACTCGACGAGCAGTACTTC

size: many
V: TRBV7-9
D: -
J: TRBJ2-4
CDR3: CASTNRPMAKNIQYF
DNA: TGTGCCAGCACCAATCGGCCCATGGCCAAAAACATTCAGTACTTC

size: many
V: TRBV7-2
D: -
J: TRBJ2-1
CDR3: CASSFSRLGPWGNEQFF
DNA: TGTGCCAGCAGCTTCAGTCGCCTTGGACCCTGGGGCAATGAGCAGTTCTTC

size: few
V: TRBV2
D: TRBD1
J: TRBJ1-2
CDR3: CASSTSGGSGYGYTF
DNA: TGTGCCAGCAGTACGTCAGGGGGTAGTGGCTATGGCTACACCTTC

size: -
V: TRBV11-2
D: TRBD1
J: TRBJ2-7
CDR3: CASSDTGTGRYEQYF
DNA: TGTGCCAGCAGCGACACCGGGACAGGCCGTTACGAGCAGTACTTC

size: many
V: TRBV18
D: -
J: TRBJ1-1
CDR3: CASSPSFGGNTEAFF
DNA: TGTGCCAGCTCACCTTCATTCGGGGGGAACACTGAAGCTTTCTTT

size: many
V: TRBV11-2
D: TRBD2
J: TRBJ2-1
CDR3: CASSLRLAAYNEQFF
DNA: TGTGCCAGCAGCTTACGACTAGCAGCTTACAATGAGCAGTTCTTC

size: many
V: TRBV3-1
D: -
J: TRBJ1-5
CDR3: CASSLGRQNQPQHF
DNA: TGTGCCAGCAGCCTCGGACGGCAAAATCAGCCCCAGCATTTT